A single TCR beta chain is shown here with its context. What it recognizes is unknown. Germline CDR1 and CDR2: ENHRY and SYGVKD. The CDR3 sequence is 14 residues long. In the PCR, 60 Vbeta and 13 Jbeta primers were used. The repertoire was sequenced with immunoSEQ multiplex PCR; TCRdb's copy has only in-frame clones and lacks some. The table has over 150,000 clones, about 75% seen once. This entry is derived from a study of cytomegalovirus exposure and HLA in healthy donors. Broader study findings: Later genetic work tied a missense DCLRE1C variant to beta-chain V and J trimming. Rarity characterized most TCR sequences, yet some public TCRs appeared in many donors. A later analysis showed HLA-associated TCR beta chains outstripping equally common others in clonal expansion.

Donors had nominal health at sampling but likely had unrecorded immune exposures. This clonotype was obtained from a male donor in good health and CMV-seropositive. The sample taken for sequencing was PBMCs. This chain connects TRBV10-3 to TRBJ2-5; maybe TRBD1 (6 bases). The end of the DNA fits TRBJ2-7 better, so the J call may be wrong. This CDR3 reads CAIRPGQSSYEQYF. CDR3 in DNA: TGTGCCATCAGGCCCGGACAGAGCTCCTACGAGCAGTACTTC.